This TCR beta chain appears in the sequencing data of a study of chemoradiotherapy in HPV16-positive cancers. Study-level results: Candidate HPV-specific clones and E7-related TCR motifs grew in tumor during treatment. The functional HPV-specific definition rests on just a couple of HPV16-positive patients. Better recurrence-free survival went with HPV-responsive T-cell expansion in HPV16-positive patients.

V lost 3 bases and J lost 1, with 6 bases in between. Germline CDR1 is MNHEY and CDR2 is SMNVEV (reference sequence). This CDR3 has 13 amino acids. Repeated repertoire sampling spanned the course of chemoradiotherapy. Sequenced by immunoSEQ multiplex PCR; TCRdb stores in-frame clones only, minus some. The table has about 20,000 clones, about 86% seen once. Comments on this clone: Its antigen is as yet unknown.

The material was blood, obtained from a patient who underwent chemoradiotherapy. This sequence was found in a human donor with HPV-associated anogenital cancer. V gene TRBV27 combines with J gene TRBJ1-1, with D uncertain. The CDR3 DNA reads as TGTGCCAGCAGTTTCTGGGCGAACACTGAAGCTTTCTTT. It yields the protein CASSFWANTEAFF.